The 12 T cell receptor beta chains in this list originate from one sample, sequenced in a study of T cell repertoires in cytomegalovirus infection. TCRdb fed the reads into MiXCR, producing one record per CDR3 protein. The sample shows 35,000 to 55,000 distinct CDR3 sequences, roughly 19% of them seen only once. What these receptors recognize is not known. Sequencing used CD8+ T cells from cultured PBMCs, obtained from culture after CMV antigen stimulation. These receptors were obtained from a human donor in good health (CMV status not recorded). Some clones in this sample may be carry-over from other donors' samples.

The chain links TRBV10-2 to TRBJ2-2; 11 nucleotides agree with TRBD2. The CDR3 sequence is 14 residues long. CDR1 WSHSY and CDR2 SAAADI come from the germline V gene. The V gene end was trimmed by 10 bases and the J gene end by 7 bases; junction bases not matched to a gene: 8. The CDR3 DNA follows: TGCGCCACTATAGCGGGAGGGCCTAGCGGGGAGCTGTTTTTT. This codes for CATIAGGPSGELFF.

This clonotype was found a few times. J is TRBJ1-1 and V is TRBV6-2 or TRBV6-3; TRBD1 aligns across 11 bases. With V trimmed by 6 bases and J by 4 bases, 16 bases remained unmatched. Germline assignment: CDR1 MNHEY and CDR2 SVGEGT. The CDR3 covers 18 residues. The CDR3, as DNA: TGTGCCAGCAGCCAATCGATAGGACAGGGGGCGTTCGGCACTGAAGCTTTCTTT. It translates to CASSQSIGQGAFGTEAFF.

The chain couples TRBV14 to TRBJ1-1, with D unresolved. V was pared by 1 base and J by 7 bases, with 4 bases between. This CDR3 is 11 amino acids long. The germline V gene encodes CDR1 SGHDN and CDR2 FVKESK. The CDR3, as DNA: TGTGCCAGCAGCCAAGGGGGTGAAGCTTTCTTT. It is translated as CASSQGGEAFF.

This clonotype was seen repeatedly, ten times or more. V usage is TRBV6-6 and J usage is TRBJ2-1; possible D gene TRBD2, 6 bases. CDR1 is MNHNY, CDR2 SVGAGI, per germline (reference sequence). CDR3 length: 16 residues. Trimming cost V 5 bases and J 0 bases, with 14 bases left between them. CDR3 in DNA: TGTGCCAGCAGTAATAGCGGAACGAGCTCCTACAATGAGCAGTTCTTC. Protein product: CASSNSGTSSYNEQFF.

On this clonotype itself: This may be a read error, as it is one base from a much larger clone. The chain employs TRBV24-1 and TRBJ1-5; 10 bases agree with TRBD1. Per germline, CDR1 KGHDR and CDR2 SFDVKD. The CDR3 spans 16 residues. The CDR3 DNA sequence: TGTGTCACCAGTGATTCGGGGACAGGGGTCAATCAGCCCCAGCATTTT. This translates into CVTSDSGTGVNQPQHF.

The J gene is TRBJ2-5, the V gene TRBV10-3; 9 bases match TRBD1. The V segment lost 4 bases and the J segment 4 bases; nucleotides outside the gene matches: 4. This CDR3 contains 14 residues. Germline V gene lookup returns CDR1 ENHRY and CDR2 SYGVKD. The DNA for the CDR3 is TGTGCCATCAGTGGTGACAGGGGGAGAGAGACCCAGTACTTC. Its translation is CAISGDRGRETQYF.

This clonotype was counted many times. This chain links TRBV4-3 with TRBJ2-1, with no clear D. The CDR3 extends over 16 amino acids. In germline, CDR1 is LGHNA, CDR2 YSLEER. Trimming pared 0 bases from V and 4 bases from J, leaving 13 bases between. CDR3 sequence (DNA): TGCGCCAGCAGCCAAGAGGACGGCCCCGAGTACAATGAGCAGTTCTTC. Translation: CASSQEDGPEYNEQFF.

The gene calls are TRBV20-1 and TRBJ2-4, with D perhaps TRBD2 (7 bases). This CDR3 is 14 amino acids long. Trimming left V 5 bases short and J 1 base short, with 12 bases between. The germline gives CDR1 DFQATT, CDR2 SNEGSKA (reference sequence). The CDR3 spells CSAEGGVAKNIQYF. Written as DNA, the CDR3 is TGCAGTGCTGAGGGGGGGGTGGCCAAAAACATTCAGTACTTC.

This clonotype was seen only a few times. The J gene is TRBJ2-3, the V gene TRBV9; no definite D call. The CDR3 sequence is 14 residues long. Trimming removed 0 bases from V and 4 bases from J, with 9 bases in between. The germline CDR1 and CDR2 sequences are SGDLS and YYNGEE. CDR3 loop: CASSVAGPADTQYF. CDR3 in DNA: TGTGCCAGCAGCGTAGCTGGGCCTGCAGATACGCAGTATTTT.

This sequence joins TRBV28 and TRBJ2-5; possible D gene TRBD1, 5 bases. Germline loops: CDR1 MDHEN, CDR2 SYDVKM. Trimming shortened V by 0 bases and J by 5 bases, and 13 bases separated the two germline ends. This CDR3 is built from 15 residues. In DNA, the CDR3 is TGTGCCAGCAGTTTATGGAAGGGCAGGGTGGAGACCCAGTACTTC. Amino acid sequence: CASSLWKGRVETQYF.

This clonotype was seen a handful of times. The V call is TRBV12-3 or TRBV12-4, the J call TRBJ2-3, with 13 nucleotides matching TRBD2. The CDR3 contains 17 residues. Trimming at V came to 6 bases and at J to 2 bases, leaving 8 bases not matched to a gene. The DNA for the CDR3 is TGTGCCAGCAGGTTATCGGGACTAGCGGGGAACACAGATACGCAGTATTTT. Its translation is CASRLSGLAGNTDTQYF.

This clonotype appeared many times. In nucleotides, the CDR3 is TGTGCCAGCAGCTTGGTGCGGCCCGAGCCATCAGATACGCAGTATTTT. Its translation: CASSLVRPEPSDTQYF. This chain joins TRBV7-9 and TRBJ2-3; D ambiguous. CDR1 is SEHNR and CDR2 is FQNEAQ in the germline V gene (reference sequence). The V end was cut by 3 bases, the J end by 4 bases, with 17 bases between. The CDR3 is made up of 16 amino acids. The variable domain in full, with the rest retrieved from reference TRBV7-9 and TRBJ2-3, is DTGVSQNPRHKITKRGQNVTFRCDPISEHNRLYWYRQTLGQGPEFLTYFQNEAQLEKSRLLSDRFSAERPKGSFSTLEIQRTEQGDSAMYLCASSLVRPEPSDTQYFGPGTRLTVL.